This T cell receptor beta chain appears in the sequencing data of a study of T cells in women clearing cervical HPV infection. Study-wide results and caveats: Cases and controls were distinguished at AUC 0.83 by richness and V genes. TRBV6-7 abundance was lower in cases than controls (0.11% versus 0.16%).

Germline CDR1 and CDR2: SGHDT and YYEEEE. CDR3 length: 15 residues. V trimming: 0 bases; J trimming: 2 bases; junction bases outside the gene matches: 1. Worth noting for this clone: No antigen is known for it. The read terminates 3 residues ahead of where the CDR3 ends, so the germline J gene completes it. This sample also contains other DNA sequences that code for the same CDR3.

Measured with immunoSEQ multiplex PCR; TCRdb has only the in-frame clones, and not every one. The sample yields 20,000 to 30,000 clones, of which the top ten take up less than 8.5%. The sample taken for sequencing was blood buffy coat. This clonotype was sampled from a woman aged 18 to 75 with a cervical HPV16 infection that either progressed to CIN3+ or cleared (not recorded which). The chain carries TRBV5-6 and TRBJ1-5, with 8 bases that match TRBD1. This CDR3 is CASSLGTGRNQPQHF. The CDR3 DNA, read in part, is TGTGCCAGCAGCTTGGGGACAGGGCGCAATCAGCCC.